A selection of T cell receptor beta chains follows, all from one sample in a study of blood T cell repertoires in COVID-19. The data were produced by immunoSEQ multiplex PCR, yet TCRdb's version contains in-frame clones alone and is incomplete. The sample holds a few hundred thousand clones, roughly 91% seen once. The specimen sequenced was peripheral blood. The receptors shown here come from a young man with acute or convalescent COVID-19. Both conserved end residues are part of each CDR3. Fields, in order: V gene, clone size, J gene, CDR3 protein. Where a row states a size, it is once, few, many or the class of an expanded clone; other rows omit it.

v_call: TRBV28; clone_size: .; j_call: TRBJ2-7; cdr3_aa: CASNTPGLGEQYF
v_call: TRBV5-1; clone_size: once; j_call: TRBJ2-1; cdr3_aa: CASSYTGLFGGNEQFF
v_call: TRBV18; clone_size: .; j_call: TRBJ1-1; cdr3_aa: CASSPPNHLAGNTEAFF
v_call: TRBV30; clone_size: once; j_call: TRBJ1-5; cdr3_aa: CAWSVAGHQPQHF
v_call: TRBV6-6; clone_size: .; j_call: TRBJ2-7; cdr3_aa: CASGTGGRFHEQYF
v_call: TRBV18; clone_size: .; j_call: TRBJ1-2; cdr3_aa: CASSPPQGSHYGYTF
v_call: TRBV27; clone_size: .; j_call: TRBJ1-6; cdr3_aa: CASSFFPWGDNSPLHF
v_call: TRBV28; clone_size: .; j_call: TRBJ1-2; cdr3_aa: CASSSPGYYGYTF
v_call: TRBV28; clone_size: .; j_call: TRBJ2-7; cdr3_aa: CASSLQQPYEQYF
v_call: TRBV18; clone_size: .; j_call: TRBJ2-3; cdr3_aa: CASSKTSGSGTDTQYF
v_call: TRBV10-1; clone_size: .; j_call: TRBJ1-1; cdr3_aa: CASQQGVNTEAFF
v_call: TRBV28; clone_size: .; j_call: TRBJ1-5; cdr3_aa: CASSLVGGDQPQHF
v_call: TRBV7-9; clone_size: .; j_call: TRBJ1-4; cdr3_aa: CASSLVTQAPGKLFF
v_call: TRBV28; clone_size: .; j_call: TRBJ1-5; cdr3_aa: CASSPTGTGADSNQPQHF
v_call: TRBV7-8; clone_size: many; j_call: TRBJ2-5; cdr3_aa: CASSRTGTSGSQETQYF
v_call: TRBV28; clone_size: .; j_call: TRBJ1-2; cdr3_aa: CASSPGGGGVYGYTF
v_call: TRBV6-5; clone_size: .; j_call: TRBJ1-6; cdr3_aa: CASSPRGSSPLHF
v_call: TRBV28; clone_size: .; j_call: TRBJ1-5; cdr3_aa: CASTLTGYQPQHF
v_call: TRBV19; clone_size: .; j_call: TRBJ1-5; cdr3_aa: CASNDRGSRQPQHF
v_call: TRBV27; clone_size: .; j_call: TRBJ1-1; cdr3_aa: CASSVTGVGARRAEAFF
v_call: TRBV5-4; clone_size: .; j_call: TRBJ2-2; cdr3_aa: CASSLDSYTGELFF
v_call: TRBV18; clone_size: few; j_call: TRBJ2-5; cdr3_aa: CASSESAGGETQYF
v_call: TRBV29-1; clone_size: .; j_call: TRBJ1-2; cdr3_aa: CSVGGTGVGYTF
v_call: TRBV15; clone_size: .; j_call: TRBJ2-7; cdr3_aa: CATSNPRAQGAYEQYF
v_call: TRBV2; clone_size: .; j_call: TRBJ2-1; cdr3_aa: CASSEAVGGSYNEQFF
v_call: TRBV19; clone_size: .; j_call: TRBJ2-7; cdr3_aa: CASSIEARSSYEQYF
v_call: TRBV5-1; clone_size: .; j_call: TRBJ2-5; cdr3_aa: CASSAGASGAQYF
v_call: TRBV11-2; clone_size: .; j_call: TRBJ1-2; cdr3_aa: CASSLSSTDGYTF
v_call: TRBV28; clone_size: .; j_call: TRBJ1-1; cdr3_aa: CASRRDRATEAFF
v_call: TRBV3-1/TRBV3-2; clone_size: .; j_call: TRBJ1-4; cdr3_aa: CASSQTGTANEKLFF
v_call: TRBV19; clone_size: .; j_call: TRBJ2-7; cdr3_aa: CASSAGQSSYEQYF
v_call: TRBV18; clone_size: .; j_call: TRBJ2-7; cdr3_aa: CASSPRRGHEQYF
v_call: TRBV28; clone_size: .; j_call: TRBJ2-7; cdr3_aa: CASSTGTGEQYF
v_call: TRBV18; clone_size: .; j_call: TRBJ1-1; cdr3_aa: CASSPNRFTEAFF
v_call: TRBV28; clone_size: .; j_call: TRBJ2-3; cdr3_aa: CASSLSGTGTDTQYF
v_call: TRBV7-3; clone_size: .; j_call: TRBJ2-7; cdr3_aa: CASSLTGTNEQYF
v_call: TRBV6-1; clone_size: .; j_call: TRBJ2-5; cdr3_aa: CASSEALGGGGETQYF
v_call: TRBV5-3; clone_size: once; j_call: TRBJ1-1; cdr3_aa: CARSLGQPNTEAFF
v_call: TRBV2; clone_size: once; j_call: TRBJ2-7; cdr3_aa: CASSGTPLPYEQYF
v_call: TRBV30; clone_size: .; j_call: TRBJ1-6; cdr3_aa: CAWSIFGFSPLHF
v_call: TRBV7-9; clone_size: .; j_call: TRBJ1-4; cdr3_aa: CASSLVQGENEKLFF